This is a list of T cell receptor beta chains from one sample in a study of regulatory T cells in long-lasting Graves disease. TCRdb re-called the multiplex PCR reads through MiXCR, storing one row per CDR3 protein. The sample yields about 430,000 distinct CDR3 sequences, around 23% seen once. The sequencing here drew on peripheral blood mononuclear cells (PBMCs), taken when the disease was refractory, from a patient treated with antithyroid drugs. The receptors were gathered from a female donor with Graves disease. Both conserved end residues are part of each CDR3. The D gene is left open where the match is weak. Size is stated for part of the rows, as once, few or many counts, or as a class when the clone is expanded.

clone_size | j_call | d_call | v_call | cdr3_length | cdr3_aa | cdr3_nt
few | TRBJ2-1 | . | TRBV6-2/TRBV6-3 | 16 | CASSSTGTVSYNEQFF | TGTGCCAGCAGTTCAACCGGGACTGTCTCCTACAATGAGCAGTTCTTC
many | TRBJ1-2 | . | TRBV25-1 | 12 | CASSDSGLGYTF | TGTGCCAGCAGTGACTCGGGACTTGGCTACACCTTC
many | TRBJ2-7 | TRBD2 | TRBV28 | 16 | CASRDSRTSGIGEQYF | TGTGCCAGCAGGGACTCCCGGACTAGCGGGATAGGCGAGCAGTACTTC
many | TRBJ1-2 | . | TRBV25-1 | 15 | CASSPQGYRNYGYTF | TGTGCCAGCAGTCCTCAGGGGTACAGGAACTATGGCTACACCTTC
few | TRBJ1-1 | . | TRBV6-4 | 14 | CASSPGAANTEAFF | TGTGCCAGCAGCCCCGGGGCAGCGAACACTGAAGCTTTCTTT
. | TRBJ2-7 | TRBD1 | TRBV6-9 | 15 | CASSYPLQGALEQYF | TGTGCCAGCAGTTACCCCCTCCAGGGGGCTCTCGAGCAGTACTTC
. | TRBJ2-7 | TRBD2 | TRBV11-2 | 15 | CASRALAGNLYEQYF | TGTGCCAGCAGAGCACTAGCGGGAAACCTCTACGAGCAGTACTTC
. | TRBJ2-1 | . | TRBV11-2 | 14 | CASTHRDIYNEQFF | TGTGCCAGCACCCACCGGGACATCTACAATGAGCAGTTCTTC
many | TRBJ2-7 | TRBD1 | TRBV28 | 13 | CASTTGTEYEQYF | TGTGCCAGCACGACAGGGACGGAGTACGAGCAGTACTTC
. | TRBJ2-5 | TRBD2 | TRBV7-9 | 16 | CASSRSGTRYQETQYF | TGTGCCAGCAGCCGATCCGGGACTAGATACCAAGAGACCCAGTACTTC
. | TRBJ1-1 | . | TRBV10-1 | 13 | CASRPSTNTEAFF | TGCGCCAGCCGCCCCTCGACAAACACAGAAGCTTTCTTT
few | TRBJ2-7 | TRBD2 | TRBV19 | 21 | CASSIAHRGTSGPRSSYEQYF | TGTGCCAGTAGTATAGCCCACAGGGGGACTAGCGGCCCCCGCAGCTCCTACGAGCAGTACTTC
many | TRBJ1-4 | TRBD1 | TRBV6-1 | 14 | CASSLGQDREKLFF | TGTGCCAGCAGCCTAGGACAGGATCGAGAAAAACTGTTTTTT
many | TRBJ2-2 | . | TRBV2 | 15 | CASSEVLVDTGELFF | TGTGCCAGCAGTGAAGTGCTAGTCGACACCGGGGAGCTGTTTTTT
. | TRBJ2-5 | TRBD1 | TRBV7-9 | 14 | CASSFQGVQETQYF | TGTGCCAGCAGCTTTCAGGGGGTCCAAGAGACCCAGTACTTC
. | TRBJ2-7 | . | TRBV15 | 13 | CATSSVGGREQYF | TGTGCCACCAGCTCAGTGGGGGGGCGCGAGCAGTACTTC
. | TRBJ2-7 | . | TRBV30 | 13 | CAWSPRTIYEQYF | TGTGCCTGGAGCCCCCGGACAATCTACGAGCAGTACTTC
. | TRBJ1-1 | . | TRBV7-9 | 12 | CAILLQGTEAFF | TGTGCCATCCTCCTTCAGGGCACTGAAGCTTTCTTT
. | TRBJ2-7 | . | TRBV28 | 13 | CASSFTPRDEQYF | TGTGCCAGCAGTTTCACACCCCGCGACGAGCAGTACTTC
many | TRBJ1-5 | TRBD1 | TRBV20-1 | 14 | CSAREQGAGQPQHF | TGCAGTGCTAGGGAACAGGGGGCAGGTCAGCCCCAGCATTTT
. | TRBJ1-2 | TRBD1 | TRBV4-1 | 16 | CASSQDETGKNYGYTF | TGCGCCAGCAGCCAAGATGAGACAGGGAAAAACTATGGCTACACCTTC
many | TRBJ2-7 | . | TRBV12-3/TRBV12-4 | 12 | CASSPESYEQYF | TGTGCCAGCAGTCCGGAAAGTTACGAGCAGTACTTC
. | TRBJ1-2 | TRBD1 | TRBV20-1 | 13 | CSALDRGVGGYTF | TGCAGTGCACTGGACAGGGGGGTTGGGGGCTACACCTTC
few | TRBJ1-5 | . | TRBV20-1 | 14 | CSARGKGWGQPQHF | TGCAGTGCTAGAGGGAAGGGATGGGGGCAGCCCCAGCATTTT